The 14 T cell receptor beta chains reported below all come from one sample, sequenced in a study of T cell responses to AZD1222 COVID-19 vaccine. The table came from immunoSEQ multiplex PCR; TCRdb's copy has only in-frame clones and leaves some out. Among roughly 82,000 clones listed, 80% to 90% were seen once. Specimen: peripheral blood, collected on day 0 of AZD1222 vaccination. These receptors were taken from an adult in good health.

The CDR3 DNA sequence: TGTGCCAGTAGTGCGGGACTAGCAGATACGCAGTATTTT. Its protein product is CASSAGLADTQYF. The chain has TRBV19 and TRBJ2-3, with 8 bases lining up with TRBD2. The CDR3 is made up of 13 amino acids. Trimming took 5 bases from V and 4 from J; bases not matched to a gene: 2. Germline assignment: CDR1 LNHDA and CDR2 SQIVND (reference sequence).

V is TRBV28 and J is TRBJ1-3; perhaps TRBD1 as D (6 bases). Trimming removed 3 bases at V and 4 bases at J, with 13 bases between. The germline V gene encodes CDR1 MDHEN and CDR2 SYDVKM. The CDR3 contains 15 residues. This chain's CDR3 is CASSFRGGAGNTIYF. In DNA, the CDR3 is TGTGCCAGCAGTTTCCGCGGGGGCGCCGGAAACACCATATATTTT.

This chain links TRBV2 with TRBJ2-2, with D perhaps assigned TRBD1 or TRBD2 (6 bases each). V lost 7 bases, J lost 5 bases, and 14 bases lay in between. Germline V gene lookup returns CDR1 SNHLY and CDR2 FYNNEI. CDR3 length equals 14 residues. This CDR3 reads CASIRGLATGELFF. As DNA, the CDR3 is TGTGCCAGCATACGGGGGCTAGCGACCGGGGAGCTGTTTTTT.

J is TRBJ1-4 and V is TRBV29-1; possible D gene TRBD1, 6 bases. Trimming pared 7 bases from V and 7 bases from J, leaving 16 bases between. From germline, CDR1 is SQVTM and CDR2 ANQGSEA. The CDR3 runs to 13 residues. CDR3 loop: CSATQGLGEKLFF. CDR3 bases: TGCAGCGCTACACAGGGCCTTGGTGAAAAACTGTTTTTT.

The CDR3 loop is CASSLVGGPASNQPQHF. The CDR3 nucleotides are TGTGCCAGCAGCTTAGTAGGCGGACCGGCTAGCAATCAGCCCCAGCATTTT. V and J are TRBV7-2 and TRBJ1-5; D call uncertain. CDR1 is SGHTA, CDR2 FQGNSA, per germline. This CDR3 is built from 17 residues. V gave up 1 base and J gave up 0 bases, with 13 bases separating them.

The chain recombines TRBV11-2 with TRBJ2-7; D remains unclear. The CDR3 length is 17 residues. Germline V gives CDR1 SGHAT, CDR2 FQNNGV. Trimming cost V 1 base and J 0 bases, with 16 bases left between them. The CDR3 region has the DNA TGTGCCAGCAGCTTAGCAACCCGGGTCGTTTTCTCCTACGAGCAGTACTTC. Translating it yields CASSLATRVVFSYEQYF. Full variable domain (remainder filled in from reference TRBV11-2 and TRBJ2-7): EAGVAQSPRYKIIEKRQSVAFWCNPISGHATLYWYQQILGQGPKLLIQFQNNGVVDDSQLPKDRFSAERLKGVDSTLKIQPAKLEDSAVYLCASSLATRVVFSYEQYFGPGTRLTVT.

The gene calls are TRBV28 and TRBJ2-7; TRBD1 matches at 7 bases. Germline CDR1 reads MDHEN; CDR2 reads SYDVKM. The CDR3 covers 13 residues. Unmatched junction bases numbered 7, after V lost 5 bases and J lost 6 bases. The CDR3 bases are TGTGCCAGCAGTATCCCACCAGGGGGCGAGCAGTACTTC. It yields the protein CASSIPPGGEQYF.

The V and J genes are TRBV5-4 and TRBJ2-6; D is undetermined. V was clipped by 2 bases and J by 4 bases, with 7 bases between them. The CDR3 is 14 amino acids. In germline, CDR1 is SGHNT, CDR2 YYREEE (reference sequence). The CDR3 reads CASSFVTGANVLTF. In DNA, the CDR3 is TGTGCCAGCAGCTTTGTCACCGGGGCCAACGTCCTGACTTTC.

This clone was observed a few times. J is TRBJ1-3 and V is TRBV5-1, with D unclear. The germline V gene encodes CDR1 SGHRS and CDR2 YFSETQ. CDR3 length: 14 residues. V lost 4 bases, J lost 1 base, and 9 bases lay in between. The CDR3 here is CASSNVPSGNTIYF. The CDR3 DNA is TGCGCCAGCAGCAATGTTCCATCTGGAAACACCATATATTTT.

The chain has TRBV6-2 or TRBV6-3 and TRBJ2-7, with D uncertain. The CDR3 length is 14 residues. V was cut by 5 bases and J by 3 bases, with 14 bases left in between. Germline CDR1 is MNHEY and CDR2 is SVGEGT. CDR3 residues: CASSTFPDGYEQYF. The DNA of the CDR3 is TGTGCCAGCAGTACTTTCCCCGACGGCTACGAGCAGTACTTC.

The rearrangement joins TRBV6-9 to TRBJ1-2; D is unclear. The germline CDR1 and CDR2 sequences are MNHGY and SVAAGI. Trimming shortened V by 4 bases and J by 3 bases, and 6 bases separated the two germline ends. The CDR3 runs 12 residues. As DNA, the CDR3 is TGTGCCAGCAGTTCGAATGACTATGGCTACACCTTC. Protein: CASSSNDYGYTF.

The chain combines TRBV5-1 with TRBJ1-2; tentatively, D is TRBD1 (6 bases). The V gene lost 0 bases and the J gene lost 8 bases, with 14 bases spanning the gap. Germline V gene sequence: CDR1 SGHRS, CDR2 YFSETQ. CDR3 length: 14 residues. The CDR3 DNA reads TGCGCCAGCAGCTTGGTGGCCGGGACAAGCGGCTACACCTTC. Amino acid sequence: CASSLVAGTSGYTF.

The chain joins TRBV7-2 to TRBJ2-3, with 11 nucleotides matching TRBD2. CDR1 is SGHTA and CDR2 is FQGNSA in the germline V gene. The CDR3 sequence is 16 residues long. The V gene end was trimmed by 4 bases and the J gene end by 3 bases; junction bases not matched to a gene: 6. The DNA of the CDR3 is TGTGCCAGCAGCTGGAGGGCTAGCGGGGGGACAGATACGCAGTATTTT. Translation: CASSWRASGGTDTQYF.

J is TRBJ2-2 and V is TRBV12-5, with a possible D match to TRBD1 (6 bases). Germline assignment: CDR1 LGHNT and CDR2 FRNRAP. The CDR3 has 14 residues. V was shortened by 6 bases and J by 3 bases, with 11 bases between the two germline ends. The CDR3 DNA is TGTGCTAGTGGACCGGGACACGACACCGGGGAGCTGTTTTTT. Amino acids: CASGPGHDTGELFF.